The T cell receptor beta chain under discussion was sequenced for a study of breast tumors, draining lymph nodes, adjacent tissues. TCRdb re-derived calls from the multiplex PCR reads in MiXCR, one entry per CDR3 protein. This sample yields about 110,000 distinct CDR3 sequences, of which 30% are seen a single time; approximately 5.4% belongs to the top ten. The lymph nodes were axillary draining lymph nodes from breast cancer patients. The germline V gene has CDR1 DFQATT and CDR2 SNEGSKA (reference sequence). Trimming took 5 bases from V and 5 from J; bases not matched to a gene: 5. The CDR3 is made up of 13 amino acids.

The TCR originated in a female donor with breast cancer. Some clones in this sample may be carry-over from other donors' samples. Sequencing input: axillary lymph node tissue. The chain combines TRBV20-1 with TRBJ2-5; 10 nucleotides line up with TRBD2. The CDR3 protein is CSAVSGGKETQYF. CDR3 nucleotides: TGCAGTGCTGTTAGCGGGGGGAAGGAGACCCAGTACTTC.